These T cell receptor beta chains were read from a single sample in a study of control samples from healthy donors and cancer patients. Produced via immunoSEQ multiplex PCR; TCRdb's table is partial and in-frame only. The sample includes some 130,000 clones, roughly 92% of them seen just once. The sequenced material came from blood. These receptors all come from a man between 18 and 35 years old in good health. Each CDR3 is given with its conserved first and last residue. A D gene is named only where the DNA matches it firmly.

d_gene: .; v_gene: TRBV19; CDR3aa: CASTSIGGGYNSPLHF
d_gene: .; v_gene: TRBV6-2/TRBV6-3; CDR3aa: CASSKDRLNNSNQPQHF
d_gene: TRBD1; v_gene: TRBV27; CDR3aa: CASSYRVRDSTNEKLFF
d_gene: .; v_gene: TRBV9; CDR3aa: CASSPSDSSYEQYF
d_gene: .; v_gene: TRBV9; CDR3aa: CASSVRGGRNTEAFF
d_gene: .; v_gene: TRBV27; CDR3aa: CASSLSRTENTGELFF
d_gene: .; v_gene: TRBV18; CDR3aa: CASSPYGGNTEAFF
d_gene: TRBD1; v_gene: TRBV19; CDR3aa: CASSPWTGGEQYF
d_gene: .; v_gene: TRBV7-5; CDR3aa: CARSLEDGQPQHF
d_gene: .; v_gene: TRBV18; CDR3aa: CASSPPRRNEQFF
d_gene: TRBD1; v_gene: TRBV5-1; CDR3aa: CASSPQTGFVSPLHF
d_gene: .; v_gene: TRBV7-6; CDR3aa: CASSLWQGPYEQYF
d_gene: TRBD2; v_gene: TRBV9; CDR3aa: CASSAEGGGASIHTDTQYF
d_gene: .; v_gene: TRBV5-1; CDR3aa: CASSLAGGKDEAFF
d_gene: .; v_gene: TRBV27; CDR3aa: CASSPRGSSGYTF
d_gene: .; v_gene: TRBV5-4; CDR3aa: CASSLVGATDTQYF
d_gene: TRBD2; v_gene: TRBV5-5; CDR3aa: CASSHAGDWRETQYF
d_gene: .; v_gene: TRBV9; CDR3aa: CASSVTQSLRLSEAFF
d_gene: TRBD2; v_gene: TRBV7-2; CDR3aa: CASSSQLAGDPFQETQYF
d_gene: TRBD1; v_gene: TRBV19; CDR3aa: CASSNPGQGNSGANVLTF
d_gene: .; v_gene: TRBV6-5; CDR3aa: CASRSTGNSPLHF
d_gene: .; v_gene: TRBV9; CDR3aa: CASSVGGGVAQETQYF
d_gene: .; v_gene: TRBV29-1; CDR3aa: CSVGGQFGETQYF
d_gene: .; v_gene: TRBV4-1; CDR3aa: CASSQGQTLFVGTEAFF
d_gene: .; v_gene: TRBV29-1; CDR3aa: CSVAAGQSYEQYF
d_gene: TRBD2; v_gene: TRBV10-3; CDR3aa: CAISHRLAVGTGELFF
d_gene: .; v_gene: TRBV5-4; CDR3aa: CASSPGGGGNEKLFF
d_gene: .; v_gene: TRBV18; CDR3aa: CASSPPGQEGNTIYF
d_gene: TRBD1; v_gene: TRBV6-5; CDR3aa: CASSRVGQATDTQYF
d_gene: TRBD1; v_gene: TRBV2; CDR3aa: CASTRDRENTEAFF
d_gene: TRBD1; v_gene: TRBV6-1; CDR3aa: CASSERDRGSYSNQPQHF
d_gene: TRBD2; v_gene: TRBV5-1; CDR3aa: CASSLGLAGRHTDTQYF
d_gene: .; v_gene: TRBV10-1; CDR3aa: CATSDRPSFTEAFF
d_gene: .; v_gene: TRBV7-9; CDR3aa: CASSSIVSSYEQYF
d_gene: .; v_gene: TRBV18; CDR3aa: CASSPGWRTEAFF
d_gene: TRBD2; v_gene: TRBV6-6; CDR3aa: CASSYGLAADTQYF
d_gene: .; v_gene: TRBV4-2; CDR3aa: CASSQKRTDTQYF
d_gene: .; v_gene: TRBV3-1/TRBV3-2; CDR3aa: CASSQGIGTQPQHF
d_gene: .; v_gene: TRBV30; CDR3aa: CAWSSGHLDEQYF
d_gene: TRBD2; v_gene: TRBV7-2; CDR3aa: CASNPKRTSGGYYNEQFF